This entry lists 17 T cell receptor beta chains sequenced from one sample in a study of immune evolution from preneoplasia to lung adenocarcinoma. This table comes from immunoSEQ multiplex PCR, and its TCRdb copy is limited to in-frame clones, with some not included. The top ten clones hold around 8.4% of a sample with thousands of clones, around 81% of them seen once. The sequenced sample was FFPE invasive lung adenocarcinoma tissue. The receptors shown here come from a person aged 45 to 59 with lung adenocarcinoma.

The chain employs TRBV30 and TRBJ1-2, with D uncertain. The V gene lost 4 bases and the J gene lost 0 bases, with 12 bases spanning the gap. Germline V gene lookup returns CDR1 GTSNPN and CDR2 SVGIG (reference sequence). The CDR3 runs to 14 residues. CDR3: CAWTPGVANYGYTF. CDR3 nucleotide sequence: TGTGCCTGGACCCCTGGGGTAGCTAACTATGGCTACACCTTC.

This chain links TRBV6-1 with TRBJ1-2, with 7 bases lining up with TRBD1. Germline CDR1 and CDR2: MNHNS and SASEGT. This CDR3 region has 15 residues. Germline trimming cut 1 base from V and 8 bases from J; bases unmatched to any gene: 10. The CDR3 region has the DNA TGTGCCAGCAGTGAAGGAGGGACAGCCATCTTGGGCTACACCTTC. Its translation: CASSEGGTAILGYTF.

The CDR3 loop reads CASRSGRAKETQYF. The DNA of the CDR3 is TGCGCCAGCCGGAGCGGGAGGGCGAAGGAGACCCAGTACTTC. The chain recombines TRBV10-2 with TRBJ2-5, with 10 nucleotides matching TRBD2. In germline, CDR1 is WSHSY, CDR2 SAAADI. V shed 8 bases, J shed 5 bases, and the junction held 8 bases outside the gene matches. CDR3 size: 14 residues.

The CDR3 is CASTRSQGARGYTF. The CDR3 DNA is TGTGCCAGCACCCGTTCACAGGGGGCAAGGGGCTACACCTTC. V and J are TRBV27 and TRBJ1-2; TRBD1 aligns across 9 bases. The CDR3 spans 14 residues. The germline CDR1 and CDR2 sequences are MNHEY and SMNVEV (reference sequence). Trimming took 7 bases from V and 8 from J; bases not matched to a gene: 11.

This sequence joins TRBV29-1 and TRBJ2-5, with a tentative D call TRBD2 (5 bases). The CDR3 loop spans 14 amino acids. CDR1 and CDR2 from the germline V gene are SQVTM and ANQGSEA. The V end lost 5 bases, the J end lost 2 bases, and 15 bases lay between the germline ends. CDR3 nucleotide sequence: TGCAGCGTTTGCCCCGAGGGCAGTCAAGAGACCCAGTACTTC. Its protein is CSVCPEGSQETQYF.

The gene calls are TRBV5-8 and TRBJ1-1, with unresolved D. Trimming left V 4 bases short and J 10 bases short, with 14 bases between. The germline CDR1 and CDR2 sequences are SGHTS and YDEGEE. The CDR3 is 12 amino acids. The CDR3 spells CASSPARSGAFF. CDR3 in DNA: TGTGCCAGCAGCCCCGCACGAAGCGGAGCTTTCTTT.

V is TRBV10-3 and J is TRBJ2-7, with 8 bases matching TRBD2. Trimming took 3 bases from V and 3 from J; bases not matched to a gene: 10. There are 16 residues in the CDR3. Germline V gene sequence: CDR1 ENHRY, CDR2 SYGVKD. CDR3 DNA: TGTGCCATCAGTGAAGGTTCGGGGGGGCTCGTCTACGAGCAGTACTTC. Protein sequence: CAISEGSGGLVYEQYF.

The genes are TRBV19 and TRBJ1-5; maybe TRBD1 (5 bases). This CDR3 is built from 18 residues. CDR1 is LNHDA and CDR2 is SQIVND in the germline V gene (reference sequence). Trimming cost V 4 bases and J 0 bases, with 19 bases left between them. CDR3 sequence (DNA): TGTGCCAGTAGTACCTATGGGCAGGGCGCATATAGCAATCAGCCCCAGCATTTT. Translated: CASSTYGQGAYSNQPQHF.

Here the CDR3 DNA reads TGTGCCAGCAGCTCCTGGGGTAGCGGGGCTCTCACAGATACGCAGTATTTT. Protein product: CASSSWGSGALTDTQYF. The chain employs TRBV7-9 and TRBJ2-3; 8 nucleotides align to TRBD2. The V gene end was trimmed by 4 bases and the J gene end by 2 bases; junction bases not matched to a gene: 11. The CDR3 extends over 17 amino acids. CDR1 and CDR2 from the germline V gene are SEHNR and FQNEAQ (reference sequence).

V and J are TRBV12-2 and TRBJ2-2; the D call in the table, TRBD2, was not verified against the DNA. TRBV12-2 represents a pseudogene. This CDR3 spans 17 amino acids. The CDR3 region has the DNA TGTGCAAGTCGCTTAAGGCGGGAGGGCGTCGACACCGGGGAGCTGTTTTTT. Translating gives CASRLRREGVDTGELFF.

The CDR3 coding sequence is TGTGCCAGCAGTGGGGTAAGGGGCCCGGGATCACCCCTCCACTTT. Its protein product is CASSGVRGPGSPLHF. The rearrangement joins TRBV2 to TRBJ1-6; D is perhaps TRBD1 (5 bases). The length of the CDR3 is 15 residues. Trimming stripped 4 bases from V and 10 bases from J, with 17 bases between. Germline values: CDR1 SNHLY, CDR2 FYNNEI. Full variable domain (remainder filled in from reference TRBV2 and TRBJ1-6): EPEVTQTPSHQVTQMGQEVILRCVPISNHLYFYWYRQILGQKVEFLVSFYNNEISEKSEIFDDQFSVERPDGSNFTLKIRSTKLEDSAMYFCASSGVRGPGSPLHFGNGTRLTVT.

The chain uses TRBV2 and TRBJ1-5; no firm D call. This CDR3 comprises 12 residues. From germline, CDR1 is SNHLY and CDR2 FYNNEI. Trimming removed 9 bases at V and 4 bases at J, with 10 bases between. For the CDR3, the DNA is TGTGCCAGTAGGACGCGGAATCAGCCCCAGCATTTT. This codes for CASRTRNQPQHF.

By its share, this clone is medium-sized (0.01 to 0.1%). The J gene is TRBJ2-5, the V gene TRBV27; 7 bases map to TRBD2. Unmatched junction bases numbered 9, after V lost 5 bases and J lost 3 bases. Germline V lookup: CDR1 MNHEY, CDR2 SMNVEV (reference sequence). This CDR3 comprises 15 residues. CDR3 nucleotide sequence: TGTGCCAGCAGTCCATGGGGGGGAAACAAAGAGACCCAGTACTTC. It is translated as CASSPWGGNKETQYF.

CDR3 amino acids: CASATVGILPEKLFF. The DNA of the CDR3 is TGTGCCAGCGCAACGGTGGGCATCCTCCCGGAAAAACTGTTTTTT. V gene TRBV6-5 combines with J gene TRBJ1-4; D ambiguous. Trimming cost V 8 bases and J 8 bases, with 21 bases left between them. CDR1 is MNHEY and CDR2 is SVGAGI in the germline V gene. The CDR3 loop spans 15 amino acids.

This chain uses TRBV28 with TRBJ1-4; D is undetermined. The V gene lost 7 bases and the J gene lost 3 bases, with 9 bases spanning the gap. The CDR3 has 13 amino acids. From germline, CDR1 is MDHEN and CDR2 SYDVKM. The CDR3 protein is CASNTPSNEKLFF. Here the CDR3 DNA reads TGTGCCAGCAATACACCGTCTAATGAAAAACTGTTTTTT.

This clone was seen more than once but under ten times. The chain couples TRBV13 to TRBJ2-7, with D possibly TRBD2 on 6 matching bases. Germline V gene data show CDR1 as PRHDT and CDR2 as FYEKMQ (reference sequence). The V and J ends lost 5 bases and 5 bases respectively, with 16 bases between them. CDR3 length: 14 amino acids. The CDR3 bases are TGTGCCAGCAGCCCCACTGTTTCTAGCGACGAGCAGTACTTC. Translating it yields CASSPTVSSDEQYF.

The gene calls are TRBV5-8 and TRBJ2-3; D is undetermined. With 0 bases removed from V and 0 bases from J, the gap between germline ends came to 8 bases. The CDR3 length is 15 residues. CDR1 SGHTS and CDR2 YDEGEE come from the germline V gene. In DNA, the CDR3 is TGTGCCAGCAGCTTGGACCACTCCAGCACAGATACGCAGTATTTT. Translated: CASSLDHSSTDTQYF.